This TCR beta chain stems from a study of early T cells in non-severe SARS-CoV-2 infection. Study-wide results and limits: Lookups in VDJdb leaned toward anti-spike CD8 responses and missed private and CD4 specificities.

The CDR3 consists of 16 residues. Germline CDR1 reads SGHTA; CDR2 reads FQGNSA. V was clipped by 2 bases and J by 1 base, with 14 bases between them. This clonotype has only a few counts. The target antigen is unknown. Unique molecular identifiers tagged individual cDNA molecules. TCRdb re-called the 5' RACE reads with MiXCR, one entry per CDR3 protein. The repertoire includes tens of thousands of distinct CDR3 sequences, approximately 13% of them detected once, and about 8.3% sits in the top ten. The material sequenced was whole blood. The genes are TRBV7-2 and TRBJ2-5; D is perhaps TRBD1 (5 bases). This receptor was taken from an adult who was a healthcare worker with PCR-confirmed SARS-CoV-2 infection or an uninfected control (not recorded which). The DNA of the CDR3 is TGTGCCAGCAGCTTAAGGGGCCCGATGGGCCAAGAGACCCAGTACTTC. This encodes CASSLRGPMGQETQYF.